The T cell receptor (beta chain) under discussion was sequenced for a study of T cell repertoires in cytomegalovirus infection. Study as a whole: Recently identified HLA-C-restricted CMV epitopes were among the peptides used. TCR beta signatures that were public indicated CMV infection and matching HLA type.

Germline V gives CDR1 SGHVS, CDR2 FQNEAQ. Losses at the gene ends were 5 bases for V and 1 base for J; bases not matched to a gene: 7. CDR3 length: 16 amino acids. TCRdb called the reads again in MiXCR, with one record for every CDR3 protein. This table holds about 360,000 distinct CDR3 sequences, approximately 35% found once. Concerning this clonotype: Its antigen is currently unknown.

The clonotype comes from a human donor in good health (CMV status not recorded). Some clones in this sample may be carry-over from other donors' samples. The chain uses TRBV7-8 and TRBJ2-4; 8 nucleotides match TRBD1. The material was cultured PBMCs, obtained from culture after CMV antigen stimulation. The CDR3 bases are TGTGCCAGCAGCCCCAGGGGGCGCCTGGCCAAAAACATTCAGTACTTC. Encoded protein: CASSPRGRLAKNIQYF.